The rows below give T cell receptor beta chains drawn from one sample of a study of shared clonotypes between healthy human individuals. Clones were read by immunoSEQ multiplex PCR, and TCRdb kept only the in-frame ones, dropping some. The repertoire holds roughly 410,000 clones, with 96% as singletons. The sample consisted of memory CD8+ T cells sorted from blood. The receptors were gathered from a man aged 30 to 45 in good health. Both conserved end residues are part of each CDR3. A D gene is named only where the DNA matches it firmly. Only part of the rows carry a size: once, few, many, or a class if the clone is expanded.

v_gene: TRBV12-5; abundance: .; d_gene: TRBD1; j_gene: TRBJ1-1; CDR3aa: CASGLGQGHMNTEAFF; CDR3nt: TGTGCTAGTGGTTTGGGACAGGGCCACATGAACACTGAAGCTTTCTTT
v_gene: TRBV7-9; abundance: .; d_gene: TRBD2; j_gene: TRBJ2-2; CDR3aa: CASSATSGTGLFF; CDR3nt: TGTGCCAGCAGCGCGACTAGCGGGACCGGGCTGTTTTTT
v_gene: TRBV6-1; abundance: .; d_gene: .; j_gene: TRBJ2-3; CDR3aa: CASSEAGSRQYF; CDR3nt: TGTGCCAGCAGTGAAGCGGGCAGCAGGCAGTATTTT
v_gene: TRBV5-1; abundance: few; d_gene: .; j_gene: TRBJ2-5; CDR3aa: CASSFGETQYF; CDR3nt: TGCGCCAGCAGCTTCGGGGAGACCCAGTACTTC
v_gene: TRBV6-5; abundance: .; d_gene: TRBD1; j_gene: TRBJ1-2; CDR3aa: CASSYTGTGSGGYTF; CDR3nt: TGTGCCAGCAGTTACACCGGGACAGGGTCTGGTGGCTACACCTTC
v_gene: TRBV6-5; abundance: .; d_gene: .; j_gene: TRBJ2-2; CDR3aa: CASSYSSGTGELFF; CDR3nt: TGTGCCAGCAGTTACTCGTCAGGGACCGGGGAGCTGTTTTTT
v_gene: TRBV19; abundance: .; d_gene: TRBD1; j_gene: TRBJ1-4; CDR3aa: CASRPGQYNEKLFF; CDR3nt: TGTGCCAGTAGACCGGGACAGTATAATGAAAAACTGTTTTTT
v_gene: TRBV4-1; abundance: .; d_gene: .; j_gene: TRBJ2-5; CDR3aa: CASSQGTRETQYF; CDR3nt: TGCGCCAGCAGCCAAGGTACCAGAGAGACCCAGTACTTC
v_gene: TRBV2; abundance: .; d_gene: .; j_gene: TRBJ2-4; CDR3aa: CARSYRDAKNIQYF; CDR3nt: TGTGCCAGGTCCTACAGGGACGCCAAAAACATTCAGTACTTC
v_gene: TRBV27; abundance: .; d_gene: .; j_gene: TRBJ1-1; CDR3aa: CASREYRVTEAFF; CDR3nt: TGTGCCAGCAGGGAATACAGGGTCACTGAAGCTTTCTTT
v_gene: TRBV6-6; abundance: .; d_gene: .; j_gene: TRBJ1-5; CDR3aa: CASSSLVQPQHF; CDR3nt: TGTGCCAGCAGTTCCCTGGTCCAGCCCCAGCATTTT
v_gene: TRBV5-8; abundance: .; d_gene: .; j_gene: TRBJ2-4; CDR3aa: CASSRVGELGKNIQYF; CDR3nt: TGTGCCAGCAGCCGTGTAGGAGAATTGGGCAAAAACATTCAGTACTTC
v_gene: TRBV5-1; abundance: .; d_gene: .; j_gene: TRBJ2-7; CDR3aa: CASSLRRAESSYEQYF; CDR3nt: TGCGCCAGCAGCCTAAGGCGAGCGGAGAGCTCCTACGAGCAGTACTTC
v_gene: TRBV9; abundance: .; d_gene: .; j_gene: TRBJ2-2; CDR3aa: CASSVSEIGSITGELFF; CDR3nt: TGTGCCAGCAGCGTAAGTGAGATCGGAAGTATCACCGGGGAGCTGTTTTTT
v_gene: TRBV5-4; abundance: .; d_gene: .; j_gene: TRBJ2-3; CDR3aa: CASSLIGTDTQYF; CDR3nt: TGTGCCAGCAGCTTAATCGGCACAGATACGCAGTATTTT
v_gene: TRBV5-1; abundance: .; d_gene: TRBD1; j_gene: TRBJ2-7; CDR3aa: CASIAGTGSDEKYF; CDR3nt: TGCGCCAGCATAGCCGGGACAGGATCTGACGAGAAGTACTTC
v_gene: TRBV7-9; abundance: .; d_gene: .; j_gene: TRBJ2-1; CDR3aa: CASSLDGTSYEQFF; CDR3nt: TGTGCCAGCAGCTTAGATGGGACTTCCTATGAGCAGTTCTTC
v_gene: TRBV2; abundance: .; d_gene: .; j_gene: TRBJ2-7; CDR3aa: CASSRQVLSYEQYF; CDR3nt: TGTGCCAGCAGTCGACAGGTTCTCTCCTACGAGCAGTACTTC
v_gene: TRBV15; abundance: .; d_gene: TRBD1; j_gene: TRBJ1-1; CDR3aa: CATSRRGTVNTEAFF; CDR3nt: TGTGCCACCAGCAGACGGGGGACAGTGAACACTGAAGCTTTCTTT
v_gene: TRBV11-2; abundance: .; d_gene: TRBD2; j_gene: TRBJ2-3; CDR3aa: CASRPSGASTDTQYF; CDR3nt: TGTGCCAGCAGGCCCAGCGGGGCTAGCACAGATACGCAGTATTTT
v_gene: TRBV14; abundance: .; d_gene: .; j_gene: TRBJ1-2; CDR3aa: CASRRSTGPNYGYTF; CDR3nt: TGTGCCAGCAGACGTTCAACCGGGCCTAACTATGGCTACACCTTC
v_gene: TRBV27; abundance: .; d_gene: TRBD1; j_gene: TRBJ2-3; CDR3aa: CASSYRGRSDTQYF; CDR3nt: TGTGCCAGCAGTTACAGGGGGCGGTCAGATACGCAGTATTTT
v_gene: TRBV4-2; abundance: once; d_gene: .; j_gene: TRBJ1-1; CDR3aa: CASSQGPNTEAFF; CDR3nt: TGTGCCAGCAGCCAAGGACCGAACACTGAAGCTTTCTTT
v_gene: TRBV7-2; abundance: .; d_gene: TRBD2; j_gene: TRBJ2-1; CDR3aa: CASSSSGRAMNEQFF; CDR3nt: TGTGCCAGCAGCAGTAGCGGGAGGGCCATGAATGAGCAGTTCTTC
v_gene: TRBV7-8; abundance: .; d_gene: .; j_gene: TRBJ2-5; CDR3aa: CASSLVAGRLETQYF; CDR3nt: TGTGCCAGCAGCTTAGTGGCAGGGCGTCTGGAGACCCAGTACTTC
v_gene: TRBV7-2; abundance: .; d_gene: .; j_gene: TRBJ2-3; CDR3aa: CASSAPGLRKADTQYF; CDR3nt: TGTGCCAGCAGCGCACCCGGGTTACGTAAGGCAGATACGCAGTATTTT
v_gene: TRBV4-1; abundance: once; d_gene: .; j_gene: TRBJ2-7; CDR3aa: CASSPSGTLYEQYF; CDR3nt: TGCGCCAGCAGCCCTTCCGGGACACTCTACGAGCAGTACTTC
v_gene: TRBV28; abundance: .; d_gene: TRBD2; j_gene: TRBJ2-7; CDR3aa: CASSFSLADNYEQYF; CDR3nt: TGTGCCAGCAGTTTCTCACTAGCGGACAATTACGAGCAGTACTTC
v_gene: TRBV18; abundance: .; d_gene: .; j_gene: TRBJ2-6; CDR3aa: CATHIRWTFQSRANVLTF; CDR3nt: TGTGCCACTCACATTCGGTGGACATTTCAAAGTCGGGCCAACGTCCTGACTTTC
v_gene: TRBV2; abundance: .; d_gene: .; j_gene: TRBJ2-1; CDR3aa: CASSGVGAVYNEQFF; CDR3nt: TGTGCCAGCAGTGGGGTGGGAGCGGTTTACAATGAGCAGTTCTTC
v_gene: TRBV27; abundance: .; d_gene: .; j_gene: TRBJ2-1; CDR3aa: CASSLLNEQFF; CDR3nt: TGTGCCAGCAGCCTCCTGAATGAGCAGTTCTTC
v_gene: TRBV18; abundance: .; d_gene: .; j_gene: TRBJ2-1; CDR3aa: CASSRSGGHGNEQFF; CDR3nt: TGTGCCAGCTCGCGCTCCGGGGGGCACGGGAATGAGCAGTTCTTC
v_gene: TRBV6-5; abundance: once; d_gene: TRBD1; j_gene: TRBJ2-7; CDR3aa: CASSPDLGTAYEQYF; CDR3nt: TGTGCCAGCAGTCCGGACCTCGGGACAGCCTACGAGCAGTACTTC
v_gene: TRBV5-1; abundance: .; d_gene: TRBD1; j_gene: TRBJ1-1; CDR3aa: CASSSTTGGPMNTEAFF; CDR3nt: TGCGCCAGCAGCTCCACAACAGGGGGGCCGATGAACACTGAAGCTTTCTTT
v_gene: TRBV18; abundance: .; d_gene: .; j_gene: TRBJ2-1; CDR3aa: CASSPKGGVNEQFF; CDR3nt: TGTGCCAGCTCACCAAAGGGTGGAGTCAATGAGCAGTTCTTC
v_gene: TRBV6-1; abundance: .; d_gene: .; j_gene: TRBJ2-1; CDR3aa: CASSEAGVLPLSVEQFF; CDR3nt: TGTGCCAGCAGTGAAGCGGGGGTTCTTCCGCTAAGTGTAGAGCAGTTCTTC
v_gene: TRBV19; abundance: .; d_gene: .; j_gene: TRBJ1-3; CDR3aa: CASSPRAGYSGNTIYF; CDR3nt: TGTGCCAGTAGTCCCCGGGCCGGTTACTCTGGAAACACCATATATTTT
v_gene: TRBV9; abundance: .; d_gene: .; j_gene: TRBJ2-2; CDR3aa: CASSVVPAGELFF; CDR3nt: TGTGCCAGCAGCGTAGTGCCCGCCGGGGAGCTGTTTTTT
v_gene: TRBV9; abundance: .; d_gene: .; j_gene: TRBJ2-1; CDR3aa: CASSVSAASYNEQFF; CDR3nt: TGTGCCAGCAGCGTATCCGCCGCTTCCTACAATGAGCAGTTCTTC
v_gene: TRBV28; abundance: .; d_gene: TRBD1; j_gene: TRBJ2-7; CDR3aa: CASSLPGQGYEQYF; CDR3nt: TGTGCCAGCAGTTTACCGGGACAGGGCTACGAGCAGTACTTC
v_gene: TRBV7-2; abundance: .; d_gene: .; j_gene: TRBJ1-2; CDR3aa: CASSLGNYGYTF; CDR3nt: TGTGCCAGCAGCTTAGGGAACTATGGCTACACCTTC
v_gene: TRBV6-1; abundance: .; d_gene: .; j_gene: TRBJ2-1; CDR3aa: CASSLRSYNEQFF; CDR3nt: TGTGCCAGCAGTCTACGCTCCTACAATGAGCAGTTCTTC